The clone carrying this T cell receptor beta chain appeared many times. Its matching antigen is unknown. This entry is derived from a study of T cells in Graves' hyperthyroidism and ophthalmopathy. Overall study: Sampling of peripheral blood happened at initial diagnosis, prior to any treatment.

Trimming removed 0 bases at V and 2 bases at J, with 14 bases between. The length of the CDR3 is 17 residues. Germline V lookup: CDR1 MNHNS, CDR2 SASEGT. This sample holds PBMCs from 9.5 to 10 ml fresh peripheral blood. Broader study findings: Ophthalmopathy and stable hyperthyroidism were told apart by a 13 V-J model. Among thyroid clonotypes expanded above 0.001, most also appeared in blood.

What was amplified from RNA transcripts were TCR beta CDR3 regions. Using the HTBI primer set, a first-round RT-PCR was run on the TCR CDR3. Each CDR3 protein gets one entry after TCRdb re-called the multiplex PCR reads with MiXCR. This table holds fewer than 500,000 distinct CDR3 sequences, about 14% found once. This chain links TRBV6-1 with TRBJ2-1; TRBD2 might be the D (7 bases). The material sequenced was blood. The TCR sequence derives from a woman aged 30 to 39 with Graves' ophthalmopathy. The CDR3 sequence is CASSEAAGAQTYNEQFF. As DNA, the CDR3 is TGTGCCAGCAGTGAAGCGGCGGGGGCGCAAACCTACAATGAGCAGTTCTTC.